These 26 T cell receptor beta chains share one sample of origin, sequenced in a study of neurological immune-mediated disorders. TCRdb recomputed calls from the 5' RACE reads with MiXCR, one row per CDR3 protein. The sample records tens of thousands of distinct CDR3 sequences, about 5% being singletons. The sequenced material came from PBMCs. Receptor source: a human donor with multiple sclerosis. The donor label of this sample is uncertain.

This clonotype has at least ten counts. The V call is TRBV5-1, the J call TRBJ2-5; 10 nucleotides match TRBD2. The CDR3 length is 18 residues. J gave up 2 bases and V 0 bases, and 10 bases lay outside the gene matches. Germline V gives CDR1 SGHRS, CDR2 YFSETQ. CDR3 DNA: TGCGCCAGCAGCTTGGGATCTTTGTCTAGCGGGGGACAAGAGACCCAGTACTTC. Its protein product is CASSLGSLSSGGQETQYF.

The rearrangement joins TRBV11-1 to TRBJ2-7, with D tentatively TRBD2 (6 bases). The ends were cut back, 7 bases at V and 0 bases at J, with 10 bases in the middle. Germline-derived CDR1 and CDR2 are SGHAT and FQDESV (reference sequence). The CDR3 length is 13 residues. CDR3 coding DNA: TGTGCCAGCACTCGCGGGGCCTCCTACGAGCAGTACTTC. The encoded protein is CASTRGASYEQYF.

This clonotype was counted ten times or more. This chain connects TRBV20-1 to TRBJ1-6, with D possibly TRBD1 on 5 matching bases. The V end was cut by 0 bases, the J end by 6 bases, with 6 bases between. In germline, CDR1 is DFQATT, CDR2 SNEGSKA (reference sequence). The CDR3 spans 13 residues. CDR3 protein: CSAREDINSPLHF. The CDR3 DNA is TGCAGTGCTAGAGAGGACATTAATTCACCCCTCCACTTT.

CDR3 loop: CASSWTGQAATNEKLFF. CDR3 bases: TGCGCCAGCAGTTGGACCGGACAGGCGGCAACTAATGAAAAACTGTTTTTT. The rearrangement uses TRBV5-1 and TRBJ1-4; TRBD1 aligns across 7 bases. Germline assignment: CDR1 SGHRS and CDR2 YFSETQ. V was clipped by 5 bases and J by 0 bases; unmatched bases: 10. CDR3 length equals 17 residues.

The table lists this clonotype with many counts. The chain employs TRBV5-1 and TRBJ1-6; 7 nucleotides agree with TRBD1. V shed 1 base and J 10 bases; nucleotides not matched to a gene: 8. The CDR3 consists of 15 residues. Germline CDR1 is SGHRS and CDR2 is YFSETQ. CDR3 in amino acids: CASSLSGQAGSPLHF. The CDR3 coding sequence is TGCGCCAGCAGCTTGTCCGGACAGGCAGGCTCACCCCTCCACTTT.

Ten or more counts support this clonotype. The chain carries TRBV5-1 and TRBJ1-2; the D is unclear. V was pared by 4 bases and J by 0 bases, with 10 bases between. The CDR3 is made up of 14 amino acids. Looked up from germline, CDR1 is SGHRS and CDR2 is YFSETQ. The chain's CDR3 is CASSLDTANYGYTF. CDR3 nucleotides: TGCGCCAGCAGCCTCGACACTGCTAACTATGGCTACACCTTC.

This clonotype was picked up many times. V usage is TRBV5-1 and J usage is TRBJ2-3; 7 bases align to TRBD2. The CDR3 length is 18 residues. Germline V CDR1 and CDR2: SGHRS, YFSETQ. The junction had 11 bases not matched to a gene; V was cut back by 1 base and J by 0 bases. The CDR3 loop reads CASSLNPLGTTSTDTQYF. CDR3 bases: TGCGCCAGCAGCTTGAACCCCTTGGGGACTACTAGCACAGATACGCAGTATTTT.

This clonotype was observed many times. V and J are TRBV5-1 and TRBJ2-1; 12 bases line up with TRBD2. The CDR3 covers 17 residues. Trimming took 1 base from V and 8 from J; bases not matched to a gene: 10. Germline V lookup: CDR1 SGHRS, CDR2 YFSETQ. In DNA, the CDR3 is TGCGCCAGCAGCTTGTCACAAACTAGCGGGGGGATTGATGAGCAGTTCTTC. This encodes CASSLSQTSGGIDEQFF.

This clonotype was recorded many times. The rearrangement links TRBV7-2 to TRBJ2-2; TRBD2 matches 9 bases. This CDR3 comprises 16 residues. CDR1 is SGHTA, CDR2 FQGNSA, per germline. J was trimmed by 10 bases and V by 2 bases; bases with no gene match: 11. This chain's CDR3 is CASSLWEGSGGMELFF. In nucleotides, the CDR3 is TGTGCCAGCAGCTTATGGGAGGGTAGCGGGGGAATGGAGCTGTTTTTT.

Ten or more counts support this clonotype. The chain joins TRBV7-8 to TRBJ1-3; D is undetermined. V shed 0 bases and J shed 2 bases, with 5 bases lying between them. Germline V lookup: CDR1 SGHVS, CDR2 FQNEAQ. The CDR3 spans 14 residues. The CDR3 nucleotides are TGTGCCAGCAGCTTAGCATATACTGGAAACACCATATATTTT. Translation: CASSLAYTGNTIYF. Complete variable domain (other parts from reference TRBV7-8 and TRBJ1-3): GAGVSQSPRYKVAKRGQDVALRCDPISGHVSLFWYQQALGQGPEFLTYFQNEAQLDKSGLPSDRFFAERPEGSVSTLKIQRTQQEDSAVYLCASSLAYTGNTIYFGEGSWLTVV.

This clonotype was observed at least ten times. This rearrangement joins TRBV5-1 to TRBJ2-5; D perhaps matches TRBD2 (5 bases). Germline V gene sequence: CDR1 SGHRS, CDR2 YFSETQ. V was cut by 4 bases and J by 2 bases, with 12 bases left in between. The CDR3 is 14 amino acids. The CDR3 here is CASSPWTGQETQYF. The CDR3 DNA reads TGCGCCAGCAGCCCGTGGACGGGACAAGAGACCCAGTACTTC.

This clonotype was seen repeatedly, ten times or more. The genes are TRBV4-2 and TRBJ2-3; 7 nucleotides agree with TRBD1. The CDR3 consists of 15 residues. Looked up from germline, CDR1 is LGHNA and CDR2 is YNFKEQ. The V and J ends lost 1 base and 2 bases, in that order; junction bases with no gene match: 3. As DNA, the CDR3 is TGTGCCAGCAGCCAAGGACAGGGTGTCACAGATACGCAGTATTTT. It yields the protein CASSQGQGVTDTQYF.

The chain combines TRBV7-6 with TRBJ1-4; weak D call: TRBD1 (5 bases). CDR1 is SGHVS, CDR2 FNYEAQ, per germline. The CDR3 is made up of 15 amino acids. The V and J ends lost 5 bases and 7 bases respectively, with 17 bases between them. The DNA of the CDR3 is TGTGCCAGCAGCCCTGAGGTCGCAGGGCCTGAAAAACTGTTTTTT. It specifies CASSPEVAGPEKLFF.

Ten or more counts support this clonotype. V usage is TRBV2 and J usage is TRBJ1-1, with D possibly matching TRBD1 (5 bases). V was shortened by 6 bases and J by 3 bases, with 11 bases between the two germline ends. This CDR3 spans 13 amino acids. CDR1 and CDR2 from the germline V gene are SNHLY and FYNNEI. Written as DNA, the CDR3 is TGTGCCAGCAGGACAGACGAGGACACTGAAGCTTTCTTT. Residues: CASRTDEDTEAFF.

This clonotype was counted ten times or more. The rearrangement joins TRBV20-1 to TRBJ1-6; D remains ambiguous. The CDR3 has 13 amino acids. V dropped 3 bases and J dropped 8 bases, with 11 bases sitting between them. Germline lookup yields CDR1 DFQATT and CDR2 SNEGSKA (reference sequence). This chain's CDR3 is CSARGSVDSPLHF. CDR3 nucleotide sequence: TGCAGTGCTAGGGGCAGTGTAGATTCACCCCTCCACTTT.

The table lists this clonotype with many counts. The gene calls are TRBV12-5 and TRBJ1-6, with TRBD1 matching over 7 bases. Germline V gene lookup returns CDR1 LGHNT and CDR2 FRNRAP. V lost 4 bases and J lost 7; bases outside the gene matches: 4. The CDR3 runs to 14 residues. Written as DNA, the CDR3 is TGTGCTAGTGGTTCCGCAGGGGGAAATTCACCCCTCCACTTT. Translation: CASGSAGGNSPLHF.

This clonotype was recorded at least ten times. The chain carries TRBV11-2 and TRBJ2-7; 7 bases line up with TRBD1. Looked up from germline, CDR1 is SGHAT and CDR2 is FQNNGV. Trimming removed 5 bases from V and 5 bases from J; junction bases left unmatched: 12. This CDR3 contains 15 residues. The CDR3 DNA is TGTGCCAGCAGCCATTACAGGGGAACAGGACACGAGCAGTACTTC. This sequence encodes CASSHYRGTGHEQYF.

This clonotype was picked up many times. The chain is built from TRBV27 and TRBJ2-3, with TRBD1 as a possible D gene (9 bases). This CDR3 is built from 18 residues. Trimming stripped 0 bases from V and 6 bases from J, with 22 bases between. Germline V gives CDR1 MNHEY, CDR2 SMNVEV (reference sequence). For the CDR3, the DNA is TGTGCCAGCAGTTTATCCCCCTGGGTAGCGGGGACAGGGGATACGCAGTATTTT. Residues: CASSLSPWVAGTGDTQYF.

This clonotype was picked up many times. The rearrangement joins TRBV2 to TRBJ2-4, with D possibly TRBD1 on 6 matching bases. Germline lookup yields CDR1 SNHLY and CDR2 FYNNEI. V lost 11 bases and J lost 3, with 17 bases in between. This CDR3 has 14 amino acids. Written as DNA, the CDR3 is TGTGCCGGAGGAGGACAGTCGGTCAAAAACATTCAGTACTTC. Its translation: CAGGGQSVKNIQYF.

This clonotype appeared many times. The chain carries TRBV20-1 and TRBJ1-5, with D hard to call. The CDR3 is made up of 14 amino acids. The germline gives CDR1 DFQATT, CDR2 SNEGSKA (reference sequence). V was trimmed by 3 bases and J by 3 bases, leaving 12 bases between them. The CDR3 protein is CSASGRAFNQPQHF. CDR3 coding DNA: TGCAGTGCTAGTGGGAGGGCCTTCAATCAGCCCCAGCATTTT.

This clonotype was seen repeatedly, ten times or more. V gene TRBV4-1 combines with J gene TRBJ2-3; the match to TRBD2 covers 11 bases. Germline values: CDR1 MGHRA, CDR2 YSYEKL. The CDR3 sequence is 16 residues long. V lost 4 bases, J lost 5 bases, and 8 bases stayed unmatched. CDR3 sequence: CASSPDLLAGGDTQYF. CDR3 DNA sequence: TGCGCCAGCAGCCCTGACCTGCTAGCGGGGGGAGATACGCAGTATTTT.

This clonotype appeared many times. The chain uses TRBV10-2 and TRBJ2-5; D may be TRBD2 (5 bases). Germline CDR1 WSHSY, CDR2 SAAADI. With 4 bases removed from V and 2 bases from J, the gap between germline ends came to 5 bases. The CDR3 has 12 residues. The CDR3 DNA follows: TGCGCCAGCAGTGCGGGGCAAGAGACCCAGTACTTC. Translated: CASSAGQETQYF.

In its sample, this clonotype was seen many times. The CDR3 region has the DNA TGTGCCAGCCTAGGACAGGGAGCGACGAACTATGGCTACACCTTC. Translated, it gives CASLGQGATNYGYTF. The rearrangement uses TRBV4-2 and TRBJ1-2, with 8 positions matching TRBD1. The CDR3 has 15 amino acids. The germline V gene has CDR1 LGHNA and CDR2 YNFKEQ. J gave up 2 bases and V 8 bases, and 10 bases lay outside the gene matches.

This clonotype was seen ten or more times. The V call is TRBV20-1, the J call TRBJ1-6, with a tentative D call TRBD1 (5 bases). The CDR3 covers 16 residues. Germline CDR1 is DFQATT and CDR2 is SNEGSKA (reference sequence). V lost 4 bases and J 11 bases, leaving 24 bases between the germline ends. The DNA of the CDR3 is TGCAGTGCTAAAATCCCCGGGACCTCGGACATAGCACCCCTCCACTTT. This encodes CSAKIPGTSDIAPLHF.

There are a few counts of this clonotype. This chain connects TRBV2 to TRBJ1-1; perhaps TRBD1 as D (6 bases). From germline, CDR1 is SNHLY and CDR2 FYNNEI. There are 14 residues in the CDR3. V lost 10 bases and J lost 0, with 15 bases in between. CDR3 region: CANLQGPMNTEAFF. The CDR3 DNA is TGTGCCAACTTACAGGGACCTATGAACACTGAAGCTTTCTTT.

This clonotype was picked up many times. V and J are TRBV9 and TRBJ1-2; 9 nucleotides match TRBD1. This CDR3 has 15 residues. Germline CDR1 SGDLS, CDR2 YYNGEE. Trimming removed 4 bases from V and 7 bases from J; junction bases left unmatched: 11. CDR3 loop: CASSLRQGGPLGYTF. The CDR3, as DNA: TGTGCCAGCAGCTTGCGACAGGGGGGGCCCCTTGGCTACACCTTC.